The T cell receptor beta chain described here comes from a study of cytomegalovirus exposure and HLA in healthy donors. Study background: The 500 to 850 first-cohort repertoires and the 120 or so validation repertoires shared the same platform, a later analysis reported.

The method was immunoSEQ multiplex PCR; TCRdb's version includes in-frame clones alone and lacks a portion of them. The sample has under 100,000 clones; about four fifths are singletons. V lost 6 bases, J lost 5 bases, and 9 bases stayed unmatched. This CDR3 spans 14 amino acids. Germline V gives CDR1 SQVTM, CDR2 ANQGSEA. General observations from the study: Investigators reported approximately 170 TCR beta chains as tied to cytomegalovirus. Most TCR sequences were seen very rarely across donors, but some public TCRs occurred in many.

A note on this clone: What it binds is not known.

Sequencing was done on a sample of PBMCs. The clonotype was recovered from a woman aged 18-29 years in good health and CMV-seropositive. The V gene is TRBV29-1, the J gene TRBJ1-4; 7 bases are shared with TRBD1. CDR3 sequence: CSVLPGTENEKLFF. Here the CDR3 DNA reads TGCAGCGTACTTCCCGGGACAGAGAATGAAAAACTGTTTTTT.